A single sample gave rise to the 30 T cell receptor beta chains below, sequenced in a study of cytomegalovirus exposure and HLA in healthy donors (dated by TCRdb to about 2017). Library prep was done by the immunoSEQ multiplex PCR assay. A mixture of 60 forward primers for TCR Vbeta segments and 13 reverse primers for TCR Jbeta segments was used in the multiplex PCR. Here the immuneACCESS table is served through TCRdb, limited to in-frame sequences with V and J called. Missing clones are a known gap in these copies; in checked studies unresolved V genes cover under half, and the rest lacks a known reason. For this sample the table gives about 140,000 clones, of which about 10% were detected only once. The top ten hold about 7.5% of the sample. The sequenced sample consisted of PBMCs. Receptors originate from a woman aged 40 to 55 in good health and CMV-seropositive.

The chain is built from TRBV7-7 and TRBJ2-7; possibly TRBD2 for D (5 bases). V gave up 1 base and J gave up 9 bases, with 13 bases separating them. The germline V gene encodes CDR1 SSHAT and CDR2 FNYEAQ (reference sequence). This CDR3 is 13 amino acids long. CDR3: CASSLEPMSGQYF. DNA of the CDR3: TGTGCCAGCAGCTTAGAGCCGATGAGCGGGCAGTACTTC.

This clone was seen more than once but under ten times. This rearrangement joins TRBV7-2 to TRBJ1-5; 9 bases line up with TRBD1. V was pared by 5 bases and J by 2 bases, with 4 bases of the junction left unmatched. Germline assignment: CDR1 SGHTA and CDR2 FQGNSA. The CDR3 totals 15 residues. The DNA of the CDR3 is TGTGCCAGCAGCCCGACAGGGGGTGGCAATCAGCCCCAGCATTTT. Amino acid sequence: CASSPTGGGNQPQHF. Complete variable domain (other parts from reference TRBV7-2 and TRBJ1-5): GAGVSQSPSNKVTEKGKDVELRCDPISGHTALYWYRQSLGQGLEFLIYFQGNSAPDKSGLPSDRFSAERTGGSVSTLTIQRTQQEDSAVYLCASSPTGGGNQPQHFGDGTRLSIL.

This clone showed up just a few times. The chain joins TRBV2 to TRBJ1-2; possible D gene TRBD1, 6 bases. The V gene's germline CDR1 is SNHLY and CDR2 FYNNEI. This CDR3 has 13 residues. V dropped 6 bases and J dropped 8 bases, with 16 bases sitting between them. CDR3 coding DNA: TGTGCCAGCAGCCGCGGGGGCTACGAAGGCTACACCTTC. Amino acids: CASSRGGYEGYTF.

The genes are TRBV5-1 and TRBJ1-2; TRBD1 agrees at 8 bases. The CDR3 sequence is 15 residues long. Germline V gene data show CDR1 as SGHRS and CDR2 as YFSETQ. V lost 4 bases and J lost 8; bases outside the gene matches: 13. CDR3 sequence reads: CASSPGQGLEIGYTF. The CDR3 DNA reads TGCGCCAGCAGCCCCGGACAGGGCCTAGAGATCGGCTACACCTTC.

Regarding this clone: In the same sample, other DNA sequences code for this CDR3. The rearrangement joins TRBV29-1 to TRBJ1-1; TRBD1 agrees at 8 bases. The V gene's germline CDR1 is SQVTM and CDR2 ANQGSEA. J gave up 1 base and V 6 bases, and 4 bases lay outside the gene matches. This CDR3 has 13 residues. The CDR3 DNA sequence: TGCAGCGTCGCCACAGGGGGGAACACTGAAGCTTTCTTT. Translating it yields CSVATGGNTEAFF.

Only a few counts were recorded for this clone. The chain employs TRBV7-8 and TRBJ1-2, with a weak D call TRBD1 (5 bases). Trimming stripped 5 bases from V and 5 bases from J, with 27 bases between. CDR3 length: 18 residues. Germline values: CDR1 SGHVS, CDR2 FQNEAQ. The CDR3 DNA sequence: TGTGCCAGCAGCGTATTCGGGACTGCCACTTTATTAGGGTATGGCTACACCTTC. Its protein product is CASSVFGTATLLGYGYTF. The full variable domain, its missing parts supplied by reference TRBV7-8 and TRBJ1-2, is GAGVSQSPRYKVAKRGQDVALRCDPISGHVSLFWYQQALGQGPEFLTYFQNEAQLDKSGLPSDRFFAERPEGSVSTLKIQRTQQEDSAVYLCASSVFGTATLLGYGYTFGSGTRLTVV.

V usage is TRBV7-2 and J usage is TRBJ1-4; TRBD1 matches 9 bases. J was trimmed by 10 bases and V by 4 bases; bases with no gene match: 10. The CDR3 extends over 15 amino acids. Germline V gene sequence: CDR1 SGHTA, CDR2 FQGNSA. CDR3 in amino acids: CASSSTGGKTGKLFF. CDR3 bases: TGTGCCAGCAGCTCAACAGGGGGCAAGACGGGAAAACTGTTTTTT.

The V and J genes are TRBV9 and TRBJ2-1; D is perhaps TRBD1 (5 bases). The CDR3 has 15 residues. In germline, CDR1 is SGDLS, CDR2 YYNGEE. Trimming took 0 bases from V and 3 from J, leaving 10 bases between them. CDR3 DNA: TGTGCCAGCAGCGTAGGGCCTGACAGCTACAATGAGCAGTTCTTC. This sequence encodes CASSVGPDSYNEQFF.

This clone was seen only a few times. The chain combines TRBV6-5 with TRBJ1-2, with 8 bases matching TRBD1. V dropped 0 bases and J dropped 5; count of bases not matched to a gene: 8. The germline gives CDR1 MNHEY, CDR2 SVGAGI. The CDR3 is 16 residues long. The CDR3 sequence is CASSYSARGLAYGYTF. The CDR3, as DNA: TGTGCCAGCAGTTACTCGGCCAGGGGGCTAGCATATGGCTACACCTTC.

The chain employs TRBV11-2 and TRBJ2-5, with a possible D match to TRBD1 (5 bases). Germline loops: CDR1 SGHAT, CDR2 FQNNGV. The CDR3 totals 14 residues. V was cut by 2 bases and J by 1 base, with 8 bases left in between. CDR3 sequence reads: CASSLIQGQETQYF. CDR3 bases: TGTGCCAGCAGCTTAATTCAGGGCCAAGAGACCCAGTACTTC. The whole variable domain, remainder taken from reference TRBV11-2 and TRBJ2-5, is EAGVAQSPRYKIIEKRQSVAFWCNPISGHATLYWYQQILGQGPKLLIQFQNNGVVDDSQLPKDRFSAERLKGVDSTLKIQPAKLEDSAVYLCASSLIQGQETQYFGPGTRLLVL.

This clone was picked up a small number of times. The chain combines TRBV5-1 with TRBJ2-1, with a weak D call TRBD1 (5 bases). Between the trimmed V and J ends, which lost 0 bases and 6 bases, there was a span of 13 bases. The length of the CDR3 is 15 residues. Germline-derived CDR1 and CDR2 are SGHRS and YFSETQ. CDR3 region: CASSLAQGLGNEQFF. CDR3 nucleotides: TGCGCCAGCAGCTTGGCCCAGGGTTTAGGCAATGAGCAGTTCTTC.

This clone was seen a few times. The chain recombines TRBV19 with TRBJ2-4; tentatively, D is TRBD2 (5 bases). V was pared by 8 bases and J by 4 bases, with 21 bases between. Per germline, CDR1 LNHDA and CDR2 SQIVND (reference sequence). This CDR3 region has 16 residues. The DNA of the CDR3 is TGTGCCAGTTCGGGTCCCAAACTAGAATATAAAAACATTCAGTACTTC. Its protein is CASSGPKLEYKNIQYF.

CDR3 nucleotides: TGTGCCAGCAGCTCCTATCAGGGGGCGCAGGAGACCCAGTACTTC. Encoded protein: CASSSYQGAQETQYF. The chain combines TRBV13 with TRBJ2-5; 8 bases line up with TRBD1. Germline assignment: CDR1 PRHDT and CDR2 FYEKMQ (reference sequence). This CDR3 has 15 residues. The trim removed 4 bases at V and 5 bases at J, leaving 9 bases unmatched.

The chain couples TRBV6-5 to TRBJ1-5; D not resolved. Trimming stripped 7 bases from V and 0 bases from J, with 7 bases between. This CDR3 is 13 amino acids long. CDR1 and CDR2 from the germline V gene are MNHEY and SVGAGI. The CDR3 DNA sequence: TGTGCCAGCAATTTCAATAGCAATCAGCCCCAGCATTTT. Its translation: CASNFNSNQPQHF.

This clone was seen a handful of times. V and J are TRBV6-5 and TRBJ1-1; the D is unclear. The germline V gene encodes CDR1 MNHEY and CDR2 SVGAGI. The CDR3 is made up of 14 amino acids. The V and J ends lost 6 bases and 0 bases respectively, with 11 bases between them. CDR3: CASSPWALNTEAFF. As DNA, the CDR3 is TGTGCCAGCAGCCCCTGGGCGTTGAACACTGAAGCTTTCTTT.

The chain couples TRBV7-9 to TRBJ1-2; TRBD1 matches 8 bases. V gave up 1 base and J gave up 7 bases; unmatched junction bases: 2. CDR1 SEHNR and CDR2 FQNEAQ come from the germline V gene (reference sequence). The CDR3 runs to 13 residues. The CDR3 here is CASSLGTGIGYTF. The DNA for the CDR3 is TGTGCCAGCAGCTTAGGGACAGGGATTGGCTACACCTTC. Supplemented by reference TRBV7-9 and TRBJ1-2, the full variable domain reads DTGVSQNPRHKITKRGQNVTFRCDPISEHNRLYWYRQTLGQGPEFLTYFQNEAQLEKSRLLSDRFSAERPKGSFSTLEIQRTEQGDSAMYLCASSLGTGIGYTFGSGTRLTVV.

This clone was picked up a small number of times. This chain uses TRBV11-3 with TRBJ2-3; D is unresolved. This CDR3 spans 15 amino acids. Germline V gene lookup returns CDR1 SGHNT and CDR2 YENEEA. The V and J ends lost 0 bases and 3 bases respectively, with 10 bases between them. The CDR3 is CASSLESLRTDTQYF. CDR3 DNA sequence: TGTGCCAGCAGCTTAGAGAGTTTACGGACAGATACGCAGTATTTT. Full variable domain (outside the CDR3, taken from reference TRBV11-3 and TRBJ2-3): EAGVVQSPRYKIIEKKQPVAFWCNPISGHNTLYWYLQNLGQGPELLIRYENEEAVDDSQLPKDRFSAERLKGVDSTLKIQPAELGDSAVYLCASSLESLRTDTQYFGPGTRLTVL.

This clone was recorded many times. The genes are TRBV7-8 and TRBJ2-5, with 8 bases aligning to TRBD1. V was pared by 5 bases and J by 4 bases, with 3 bases of the junction left unmatched. This CDR3 contains 13 residues. CDR1 is SGHVS, CDR2 FQNEAQ, per germline. In DNA form, the CDR3 reads TGTGCCAGCAGCCCTGACAGGGGAGAGACCCAGTACTTC. Translating it yields CASSPDRGETQYF.

This chain connects TRBV10-3 to TRBJ1-1; D is unresolved. V was cut by 4 bases and J by 3 bases, with 6 bases left in between. Germline values: CDR1 ENHRY, CDR2 SYGVKD. CDR3 size: 12 residues. The CDR3 here is CAISGGDTEAFF. The CDR3 nucleotides are TGTGCCATCAGTGGCGGGGACACTGAAGCTTTCTTT.

The chain recombines TRBV4-3 with TRBJ1-1; 7 bases line up with TRBD1. This CDR3 contains 16 residues. The J segment lost 3 bases and the V segment lost 1 base, leaving 8 bases of the junction unmatched. Germline V gene data show CDR1 as LGHNA and CDR2 as YSLEER. The CDR3 nucleotides read TGCGCCAGCAGCCAAGGGGCAGGGGGAGCCTACACTGAAGCTTTCTTT. Encoded protein: CASSQGAGGAYTEAFF.

J is TRBJ2-3 and V is TRBV2, with a weak D call TRBD2 (6 bases). V dropped 1 base and J dropped 6 bases, with 11 bases sitting between them. Germline V gene lookup returns CDR1 SNHLY and CDR2 FYNNEI. The length of the CDR3 is 14 residues. The CDR3 sequence: CASSEGASVDTQYF. In DNA form, the CDR3 reads TGTGCCAGCAGTGAAGGTGCTAGCGTGGATACGCAGTATTTT.

This clone was counted only a few times. The chain has TRBV5-4 and TRBJ2-5; 8 bases are a match to TRBD1. Trimming at V came to 2 bases and at J to 6 bases, leaving 3 bases not matched to a gene. The CDR3 contains 13 residues. Germline assignment: CDR1 SGHNT and CDR2 YYREEE (reference sequence). CDR3 sequence reads: CASSLDRGKTQYF. The CDR3 bases are TGTGCCAGCAGCTTAGACAGGGGAAAGACCCAGTACTTC.

The CDR3: CASSQGLAETQYF. DNA of the CDR3: TGCGCCAGCAGCCAGGGGCTAGCGGAGACCCAGTACTTC. The chain joins TRBV4-3 to TRBJ2-5; TRBD2 is a possible D gene (6 bases). This CDR3 has 13 amino acids. The germline V and J ends were trimmed by 3 bases and 5 bases, with 10 bases remaining between them. CDR1 and CDR2 (germline): LGHNA, YSLEER.

This clone was counted a few times. J is TRBJ2-1 and V is TRBV19; 7 nucleotides agree with TRBD2. Germline trimming cut 5 bases from V and 4 bases from J; bases unmatched to any gene: 8. The germline V gene has CDR1 LNHDA and CDR2 SQIVND (reference sequence). This CDR3 has 15 amino acids. The CDR3 spells CASSLLGGEYNEQFF. The DNA of the CDR3 is TGTGCCAGTAGTCTCCTTGGGGGGGAGTACAATGAGCAGTTCTTC.

The sample holds a few counts of this clone. This chain joins TRBV9 and TRBJ2-1; 7 bases align to TRBD1. Germline V CDR1 and CDR2: SGDLS, YYNGEE. With V trimmed by 4 bases and J by 3 bases, 7 bases remained unmatched. The CDR3 is made up of 15 amino acids. CDR3 loop: CASSLTGAIYNEQFF. CDR3 sequence (DNA): TGTGCCAGCAGCCTCACAGGGGCCATCTACAATGAGCAGTTCTTC. Full variable domain (remainder filled in from reference TRBV9 and TRBJ2-1): DSGVTQTPKHLITATGQRVTLRCSPRSGDLSVYWYQQSLDQGLQFLIQYYNGEERAKGNILERFSAQQFPDLHSELNLSSLELGDSALYFCASSLTGAIYNEQFFGPGTRLTVL.

This clone was seen more than once but under ten times. This sequence joins TRBV9 and TRBJ2-1, with TRBD2 identical over 8 bases. The CDR3 consists of 14 residues. The V segment lost 1 base and the J segment 10 bases; nucleotides outside the gene matches: 7. Germline loops: CDR1 SGDLS, CDR2 YYNGEE. CDR3 coding DNA: TGTGCCAGCAGCGTAATAGCGGGGAGCAGGGAGCAGTTCTTC. Translation gives CASSVIAGSREQFF.

This chain joins TRBV2 and TRBJ2-3; D possibly corresponds to TRBD2 (7 bases). Per the germline V gene, CDR1 is SNHLY and CDR2 is FYNNEI. CDR3 size: 21 residues. Trimming left V 3 bases short and J 4 bases short, with 32 bases between. CDR3 DNA: TGTGCCAGCAGTGATCCGCCCGGGGGGAGGAGAAGGGGGGGCCTCCCAGATACGCAGTATTTT. Translated: CASSDPPGGRRRGGLPDTQYF.

This chain uses TRBV29-1 with TRBJ1-1; 7 bases are a match to TRBD1. Germline loops: CDR1 SQVTM, CDR2 ANQGSEA. The CDR3 consists of 12 residues. V was pared by 6 bases and J by 7 bases, with 8 bases of the junction left unmatched. CDR3 in amino acids: CSVAQGGFEAFF. In DNA, the CDR3 is TGCAGCGTGGCTCAGGGGGGCTTTGAAGCTTTCTTT.

This clone occurred a few times. This chain links TRBV7-2 with TRBJ2-3, with 9 bases fitting TRBD2. With V trimmed by 5 bases and J by 0 bases, 3 bases remained unmatched. The germline V gene encodes CDR1 SGHTA and CDR2 FQGNSA. The CDR3 is 15 amino acids. The CDR3 loop reads CASSLLAGSTDTQYF. Written as DNA, the CDR3 is TGTGCCAGCAGCCTGCTAGCGGGGAGCACAGATACGCAGTATTTT.

The V and J genes are TRBV7-9 and TRBJ2-2; possible D gene TRBD1, 6 bases. Per the germline V gene, CDR1 is SEHNR and CDR2 is FQNEAQ (reference sequence). Trimming removed 2 bases at V and 2 bases at J, with 12 bases between. The CDR3 consists of 16 residues. The CDR3 sequence: CASSLSGGHNTGELFF. CDR3 nucleotide sequence: TGTGCCAGCAGCTTATCTGGGGGCCACAACACCGGGGAGCTGTTTTTT.